This T cell receptor (beta chain) was sequenced during a study of regulatory T cells in long-lasting Graves disease. The time point: newly diagnosed GD, antithyroid drugs for less than 3 months. Making the TCR library involved RNA that had been extracted from PBMCs. The authors built TCR beta libraries using iRepertoire HTBI primers and Arm-PCR of CDR3 regions. TCRdb reanalysed the multiplex PCR reads using MiXCR and keeps one entry per CDR3 protein. The table lists about half a million distinct CDR3 sequences, around 11% of them singletons. The sample holds many counts of this clonotype. Germline trimming cut 2 bases from V and 5 bases from J; bases unmatched to any gene: 3. This CDR3 comprises 15 residues. The germline V gene encodes CDR1 MNHEY and CDR2 SMNVEV (reference sequence). The same sample was also studied in work on T cells in Graves' hyperthyroidism and ophthalmopathy.

The sample here was peripheral blood mononuclear cells (PBMCs), taken at new diagnosis, from a patient treated with antithyroid drugs. The sequence was obtained from a woman younger than 45 with Graves disease. This chain connects TRBV27 to TRBJ2-1; 10 bases align to TRBD2. CDR3 nucleotide sequence: TGTGCCAGCAGTTTACTAGCGGGAGTTCACAATGAGCAGTTCTTC. This translates into CASSLLAGVHNEQFF.